The present T cell receptor beta chain was sequenced within a study of STAT5B mutations in CD4+ large granular lymphocyte leukemia (dated by TCRdb to the early 2020s). With respect to the entire study: Among the healthy controls, the CDR3 'QG' motif was associated with a particular HLA allele. The TCRbeta repertoires of CD4+ T-cell large granular lymphocyte leukemia patients were compared with the TCRbeta repertoires of healthy blood donors. Flow cytometry on FACSCanto II or FACSVerse showed that the purified fractions were more than 95% pure among lymphocytes. What the research found in general, with its limitations: Data were not HLA-matched; higher clonality in CD4+ versus CD8+ T-LGLL could reflect the relatively small sample size. TRBV06-family usage was enriched among the top patient clones (8/27) compared with healthy controls (2/35). Compared with healthy CD4+ repertoires, CD4-sorted patient repertoires appeared more clonal, and this difference remained even after the putative leukemic clones were removed. The main leukemic clonotypes were found to be private to each patient, although around 26% of the main leukemic clonotypes were detected at low frequency in the non-leukemic repertoires of other patients.

Healthy controls were 35 or so blood donors whose buffy coats came from the Finnish Red Cross blood service. All TCR-sequenced material derived from peripheral blood: patient blood samples and healthy donor buffy coats. Ficoll-Hypaque gradient centrifugation was used to isolate peripheral blood mononuclear cells. CD4+ cells were magnetically purified from the buffy coats of healthy controls. The Gentra Puregene Cell and Tissue kit was used for genomic DNA extraction, and quantification was performed on a Qubit 2.0 fluorometer. The immunoSEQ assay at survey resolution was used to sequence TCRbeta rearrangements from genomic DNA. As for how the authors treated the data: In the TCR sequencing data, the smallest productive clonotype frequency that could be detected was 2.59 x 10-5. Analyses included only productive TCRbeta rearrangements, meaning complete and in-frame sequences. Simpson clonality, calculated in the immunoSEQ Analyzer version 3.0, was used as the measure of sample clonality. Clones were categorized by frequency as very rare, small, medium, large (1-20%) or hyperexpanded (>20%). Generation probabilities were estimated with OLGA 1.2.3, V-gene circos plots were generated with VDJtools, specificities were searched for in VDJdb, and CDR3 motifs were identified with GLIPH. Drawn from immuneACCESS, this table holds only the in-frame rearrangements with V and J called that TCRdb kept. Clones are partly lost; checked studies trace under half to an unresolved V gene and leave the rest unexplained. The D gene and trimming were derived from the DNA, and the V and J assignments and clone size from that table. The sample includes about 31,000 clones, with about 70% observed a single time. The biggest ten clones account for about 2.1% of the sample.

The CDR1 and CDR2 encoded by the germline V gene are SGHVS and FQNEAQ. Germline trimming: 4 bases from V, 5 bases from J; junction bases outside gene matches: 6. Spanning cysteine to phenylalanine, the CDR3 consists of 15 amino acids. Only the CDR3 DNA stays, 45 bases, in frame from base 1. On this clone itself: The specificity of this receptor is unknown. No base quality information exists; no much larger clone differs at one position.

This receptor chain uses TRBV7-8 and TRBJ2-5; 11 of the junction bases match TRBD1. Sequenced: CD4+ T cells from blood buffy coats. This receptor was identified in a human donor in good health. The CDR3: CASSSRTGGSETQYF. The DNA is as follows: TGTGCCAGCAGCTCAAGGACAGGGGGCTCGGAGACCCAGTACTTC.